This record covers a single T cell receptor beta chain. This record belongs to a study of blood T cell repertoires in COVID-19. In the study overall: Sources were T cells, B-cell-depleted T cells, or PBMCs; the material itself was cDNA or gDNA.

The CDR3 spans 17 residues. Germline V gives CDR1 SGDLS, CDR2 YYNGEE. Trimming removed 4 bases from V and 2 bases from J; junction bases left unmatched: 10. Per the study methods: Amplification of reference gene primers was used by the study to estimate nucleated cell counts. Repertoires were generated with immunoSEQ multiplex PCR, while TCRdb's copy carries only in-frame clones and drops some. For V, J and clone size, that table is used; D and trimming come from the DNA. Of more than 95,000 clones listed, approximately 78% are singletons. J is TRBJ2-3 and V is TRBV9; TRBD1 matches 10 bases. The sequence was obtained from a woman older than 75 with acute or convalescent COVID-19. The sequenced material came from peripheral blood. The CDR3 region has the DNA TGTGCCAGCAGCTTTGGCGGCGGGACAGGGGCCACAGATACGCAGTATTTT. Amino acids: CASSFGGGTGATDTQYF.